These 30 T cell receptor beta chains share one sample of origin, sequenced in a study of cytotoxic CD8 clonotypes in ibrutinib-treated CLL. Generated by immunoSEQ multiplex PCR, the TCRdb table keeps only in-frame clones and is missing some. The sample yields 150,000 to 200,000 clones, approximately 80% seen once. The starting material was PBMCs, obtained after 24 months of ibrutinib treatment. The source is a human donor with chronic lymphocytic leukemia.

The count of this clone is one. The chain has TRBV9 and TRBJ1-6; 7 bases are shared with TRBD1. V was clipped by 4 bases and J by 10 bases; unmatched bases: 5. There are 13 residues in the CDR3. The germline gives CDR1 SGDLS, CDR2 YYNGEE. For the CDR3, the DNA is TGTGCCAGCAGCCAAGCAGGGGGATCACCCCTCCACTTT. This codes for CASSQAGGSPLHF.

The chain couples TRBV4-2 to TRBJ2-1, with a possible D match to TRBD2 (6 bases). Germline V lookup: CDR1 LGHNA, CDR2 YNFKEQ. The V end was cut by 2 bases, the J end by 14 bases, with 13 bases between. The CDR3 has 12 amino acids. The CDR3 spells CASSQTNGREFF. The CDR3 DNA follows: TGTGCCAGCAGCCAAACTAACGGGAGAGAGTTCTTC.

The chain has TRBV28 and TRBJ2-7; D possibly corresponds to TRBD1 (5 bases). The germline V gene encodes CDR1 MDHEN and CDR2 SYDVKM. The CDR3 has 14 residues. V was cut by 1 base and J by 5 bases, with 12 bases left in between. CDR3 sequence: CASSLYQGTHEQYF. The CDR3 region has the DNA TGTGCCAGCAGTTTATATCAGGGTACCCACGAGCAGTACTTC.

The chain employs TRBV11-2 and TRBJ2-4; D is unclear. V was cut by 3 bases and J by 0 bases, with 12 bases left in between. Germline CDR1 and CDR2: SGHAT and FQNNGV. This CDR3 is 16 amino acids long. The CDR3 bases are TGTGCCAGCAGCTTTGGACGAGAGCTAGCCAAAAACATTCAGTACTTC. This codes for CASSFGRELAKNIQYF.

The V gene is TRBV5-6, the J gene TRBJ2-7; D remains unclear. CDR1 is SGHDT, CDR2 YYEEEE, per germline. The germline V and J ends were trimmed by 0 bases and 0 bases, with 16 bases remaining between them. This CDR3 is built from 17 residues. DNA for the CDR3: TGTGCCAGCAGCTTGGCCTCGCAACTGAGGAGCTCCTACGAGCAGTACTTC. It yields the protein CASSLASQLRSSYEQYF.

The gene calls are TRBV4-1 and TRBJ1-2; D may be TRBD1 (6 bases). Trimming took off 2 bases at V and 6 bases at J, with 19 bases between the two ends. CDR3 length: 16 amino acids. CDR1 is MGHRA, CDR2 YSYEKL, per germline. CDR3 sequence: CASSQPGQRLRNGYTF. DNA of the CDR3: TGCGCCAGCAGCCAACCCGGACAGCGCCTACGCAATGGCTACACCTTC.

The V and J genes are TRBV11-2 and TRBJ2-5; TRBD2 matches at 9 bases. CDR3 length: 14 residues. Germline V CDR1 and CDR2: SGHAT, FQNNGV. V dropped 5 bases and J dropped 4; count of bases not matched to a gene: 5. The CDR3 sequence is CASSQQLAGETQYF. CDR3 nucleotides: TGTGCCAGCAGCCAACAACTAGCGGGAGAGACCCAGTACTTC.

A single count supports this clone. V gene TRBV23-1 combines with J gene TRBJ2-7, with D perhaps matching TRBD1 (6 bases). TRBV23-1 is designated an ORF whose function remains uncertain. The CDR3 consists of 16 residues. Trimming left V 0 bases short and J 5 bases short, with 17 bases between. CDR3 sequence: CASSQSFRGNFHEQYF. CDR3 coding DNA: TGCGCCAGCAGTCAATCGTTCAGGGGTAACTTCCACGAGCAGTACTTC.

V gene TRBV11-3 combines with J gene TRBJ2-5; 8 bases are shared with TRBD2. This CDR3 comprises 13 residues. CDR1 is SGHNT and CDR2 is YENEEA in the germline V gene. J gave up 3 bases and V 8 bases, and 5 bases lay outside the gene matches. CDR3 sequence: CASALSGKETQYF. CDR3 DNA sequence: TGTGCCAGCGCTCTTAGCGGGAAAGAGACCCAGTACTTC.

The V call is TRBV30, the J call TRBJ2-7, with a weak D call TRBD2 (6 bases). The CDR3 has 11 residues. The V gene's germline CDR1 is GTSNPN and CDR2 SVGIG (reference sequence). The V and J ends lost 5 bases and 2 bases respectively, with 7 bases between them. The CDR3 sequence: CAWGRTYEQYF. The CDR3 DNA sequence: TGTGCCTGGGGGAGGACCTACGAGCAGTACTTC.

This clone was counted only a few times. The V call is TRBV2, the J call TRBJ1-4; no definite D call. V gave up 6 bases and J gave up 0 bases, with 8 bases separating them. CDR1 is SNHLY, CDR2 FYNNEI, per germline. The CDR3 contains 14 residues. CDR3 sequence reads: CASSRHPTNEKLFF. CDR3 nucleotide sequence: TGTGCCAGCAGCCGACACCCAACTAATGAAAAACTGTTTTTT. The full variable domain, in which reference TRBV2 and TRBJ1-4 provide the parts outside the CDR3, is EPEVTQTPSHQVTQMGQEVILRCVPISNHLYFYWYRQILGQKVEFLVSFYNNEISEKSEIFDDQFSVERPDGSNFTLKIRSTKLEDSAMYFCASSRHPTNEKLFFGSGTQLSVL.

The V gene is TRBV7-6, the J gene TRBJ2-1; 9 positions agree with TRBD2. CDR3 length: 15 residues. V was clipped by 5 bases and J by 5 bases; unmatched bases: 7. CDR1 is SGHVS, CDR2 FNYEAQ, per germline. CDR3 residues: CASSLGLAPNNEQFF. CDR3 DNA sequence: TGTGCCAGCAGCCTCGGACTAGCGCCCAACAATGAGCAGTTCTTC.

This chain uses TRBV30 with TRBJ2-1; no clear D. Looked up from germline, CDR1 is GTSNPN and CDR2 is SVGIG (reference sequence). The CDR3 totals 12 residues. Trimming removed 0 bases from V and 6 bases from J, with 6 bases in between. This CDR3 is CAWSVFVNEQFF. Written as DNA, the CDR3 is TGTGCCTGGAGTGTATTTGTCAATGAGCAGTTCTTC.

V gene TRBV27 combines with J gene TRBJ1-6; 7 nucleotides align to TRBD1. CDR1 is MNHEY, CDR2 SMNVEV, per germline (reference sequence). After removal of 6 bases from V and 6 bases from J, the junction contained 11 bases not matched to a gene. This CDR3 is built from 16 residues. The CDR3 region has the DNA TGTGCCAGCAGAAGTCGGGGGAACAGGGGTAATTCACCCCTCCACTTT. Translating it yields CASRSRGNRGNSPLHF.

The chain recombines TRBV10-3 with TRBJ2-1, with unresolved D. The ends were cut back, 2 bases at V and 2 bases at J, with 10 bases in the middle. CDR3 length equals 15 residues. Germline CDR1 is ENHRY and CDR2 is SYGVKD. CDR3 bases: TGTGCCATCAGTGAGCTGGCGGTCACCTACAATGAGCAGTTCTTC. Translation: CAISELAVTYNEQFF.

This rearrangement joins TRBV7-3 to TRBJ1-1; TRBD1 agrees at 9 bases. J gave up 4 bases and V 5 bases, and 5 bases lay outside the gene matches. Per the germline V gene, CDR1 is SGHTA and CDR2 is FQGTGA. CDR3 length: 14 amino acids. This chain's CDR3 is CASSLKQGATEAFF. CDR3 in DNA: TGTGCCAGCAGCCTTAAACAGGGGGCCACTGAAGCTTTCTTT.

This rearrangement joins TRBV7-2 to TRBJ2-7; 14 bases align to TRBD2. J was trimmed by 1 base and V by 5 bases; bases with no gene match: 4. This CDR3 comprises 16 residues. Germline assignment: CDR1 SGHTA and CDR2 FQGNSA. The CDR3 bases are TGTGCCAGCAGCCTAGGGACTAGCGGGAGTTCCTACGAGCAGTACTTC. Translated, it gives CASSLGTSGSSYEQYF.

The chain has TRBV6-1 and TRBJ1-5; D is unresolved. Germline V gene sequence: CDR1 MNHNS, CDR2 SASEGT. This CDR3 region has 16 residues. Trimming shortened V by 2 bases and J by 2 bases, and 13 bases separated the two germline ends. The CDR3 loop reads CASSESRLQGNQPQHF. In DNA form, the CDR3 reads TGTGCCAGCAGTGAAAGTAGGCTCCAAGGCAATCAGCCCCAGCATTTT.

The V and J genes are TRBV28 and TRBJ2-1, with TRBD2 matching over 9 bases. Trimming cost V 1 base and J 6 bases; bases outside gene matches: 4. CDR1 is MDHEN and CDR2 is SYDVKM in the germline V gene. This CDR3 spans 15 amino acids. The DNA of the CDR3 is TGTGCCAGCAGTTTATTCGGCGGGAGGGGCAATGAGCAGTTCTTC. Protein product: CASSLFGGRGNEQFF.

V is TRBV7-9 and J is TRBJ1-5; D uncertain. The CDR3 has 13 residues. Trimming cost V 1 base and J 13 bases, with 14 bases left between them. CDR1 and CDR2 from the germline V gene are SEHNR and FQNEAQ (reference sequence). The CDR3: CASSLVEGSSQHF. The CDR3 DNA sequence: TGTGCCAGCAGCTTAGTCGAAGGGTCGTCTCAGCATTTT.

The chain combines TRBV7-6 with TRBJ2-7, with a weak D call TRBD1 (6 bases). The CDR3 contains 16 residues. Germline CDR1 and CDR2: SGHVS and FNYEAQ. Trimming stripped 4 bases from V and 3 bases from J, with 19 bases between. The CDR3 here is CASSSRTNRASYEQYF. CDR3 sequence (DNA): TGTGCCAGCAGCTCACGGACAAACAGGGCAAGCTACGAGCAGTACTTC. Variable domain in full (rest from reference TRBV7-6 and TRBJ2-7): GAGVSQSPRYKVTKRGQDVALRCDPISGHVSLYWYRQALGQGPEFLTYFNYEAQQDKSGLPNDRFSAERPEGSISTLTIQRTEQRDSAMYRCASSSRTNRASYEQYFGPGTRLTVT.

The chain carries TRBV19 and TRBJ2-1; 9 bases match TRBD2. The CDR3 loop spans 14 amino acids. Germline assignment: CDR1 LNHDA and CDR2 SQIVND (reference sequence). Trimming cost V 2 bases and J 9 bases; bases outside gene matches: 5. The CDR3 region is CASSITSGFSEQFF. Written as DNA, the CDR3 is TGTGCCAGTAGTATAACTAGCGGGTTCTCTGAGCAGTTCTTC.

The rearrangement uses TRBV29-1 and TRBJ2-5; 7 bases map to TRBD2. The CDR3 has 14 amino acids. CDR1 and CDR2 from the germline V gene are SQVTM and ANQGSEA. Losses at the gene ends were 4 bases for V and 5 bases for J; bases not matched to a gene: 10. The CDR3: CSVALASGGETQYF. The CDR3 DNA follows: TGCAGCGTTGCCCTGGCTAGCGGAGGGGAGACCCAGTACTTC. Complete variable domain (other parts from reference TRBV29-1 and TRBJ2-5): SAVISQKPSRDICQRGTSLTIQCQVDSQVTMMFWYRQQPGQSLTLIATANQGSEATYESGFVIDKFPISRPNLTFSTLTVSNMSPEDSSIYLCSVALASGGETQYFGPGTRLLVL.

This chain uses TRBV6-5 with TRBJ2-5; 7 bases are a match to TRBD2. The J call may be wrong; the DNA end is better matched by TRBJ2-7. CDR3 length equals 15 residues. Germline CDR1 is MNHEY and CDR2 is SVGAGI. The CDR3 spells CASSPSGRRSNEQYF. The CDR3, as DNA: TGTGCCAGCAGCCCCTCCGGGAGGAGGAGTAACGAGCAGTACTTC.

J is TRBJ2-3 and V is TRBV5-1; D call uncertain. Germline CDR1 is SGHRS and CDR2 is YFSETQ. The CDR3 totals 13 residues. With 0 bases removed from V and 2 bases from J, the gap between germline ends came to 4 bases. The CDR3 is CASSLADTDTQYF. In nucleotides, the CDR3 is TGCGCCAGCAGCTTGGCGGACACAGATACGCAGTATTTT.

The chain couples TRBV5-1 to TRBJ1-1; D unresolved. V lost 2 bases to trimming and J lost 3 bases, with 20 bases between them. The CDR3 runs 17 residues. Germline CDR1 and CDR2: SGHRS and YFSETQ. In nucleotides, the CDR3 is TGCGCCAGCAGCTTTAAGTTTTTCGGGGAGAGGGACACTGAAGCTTTCTTT. It yields the protein CASSFKFFGERDTEAFF.

This clone was counted once. This CDR3 reads CAWSVIPGTGYYEQYF. CDR3 in DNA: TGTGCCTGGAGTGTGATTCCCGGGACAGGTTACTACGAGCAGTACTTC. The V and J genes are TRBV30 and TRBJ2-7; 8 bases are a match to TRBD1. Germline V CDR1 and CDR2: GTSNPN, SVGIG (reference sequence). This CDR3 spans 16 amino acids. Losses at the gene ends were 0 bases for V and 3 bases for J; bases not matched to a gene: 10.

The V gene is TRBV7-9, the J gene TRBJ2-2; D gene ambiguous. Germline V gene sequence: CDR1 SEHNR, CDR2 FQNEAQ (reference sequence). This CDR3 has 14 amino acids. The V end was cut by 0 bases, the J end by 4 bases, with 6 bases between. The CDR3 loop is CASSLAVPTGELFF. The CDR3 nucleotides are TGTGCCAGCAGCTTAGCGGTCCCCACCGGGGAGCTGTTTTTT.

Only one count was recorded for this clone. The chain combines TRBV6-5 with TRBJ1-1; D remains ambiguous. The germline V and J ends were trimmed by 6 bases and 1 base, with 12 bases remaining between them. This CDR3 has 14 residues. Germline assignment: CDR1 MNHEY and CDR2 SVGAGI. The CDR3 nucleotides read TGTGCCAGCAGCCTCAAGACAACGAACACTGAAGCTTTCTTT. Translating gives CASSLKTTNTEAFF.

The gene calls are TRBV5-1 and TRBJ1-2; no reliable D call. The germline CDR1 and CDR2 sequences are SGHRS and YFSETQ. Trimming left V 2 bases short and J 8 bases short, with 19 bases between. This CDR3 is built from 15 residues. The CDR3 loop is CASSLVRQSQGGYTF. CDR3 sequence (DNA): TGCGCCAGCAGCTTAGTTCGGCAGTCCCAAGGGGGCTACACCTTC.